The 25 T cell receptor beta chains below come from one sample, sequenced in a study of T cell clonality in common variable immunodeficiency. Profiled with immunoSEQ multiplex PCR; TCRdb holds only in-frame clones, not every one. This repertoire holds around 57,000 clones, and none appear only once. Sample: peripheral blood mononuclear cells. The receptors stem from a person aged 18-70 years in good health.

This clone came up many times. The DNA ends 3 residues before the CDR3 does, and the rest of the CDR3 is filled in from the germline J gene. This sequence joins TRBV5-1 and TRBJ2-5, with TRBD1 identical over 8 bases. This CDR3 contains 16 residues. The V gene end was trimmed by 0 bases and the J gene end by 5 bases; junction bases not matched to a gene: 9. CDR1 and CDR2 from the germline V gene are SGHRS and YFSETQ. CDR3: CASSLGQARGLETQYF. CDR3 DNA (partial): TGCGCCAGCAGCTTGGGGCAGGCCAGGGGGCTGGAGACC. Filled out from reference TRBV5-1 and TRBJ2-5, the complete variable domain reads KAGVTQTPRYLIKTRGQQVTLSCSPISGHRSVSWYQQTPGQGLQFLFEYFSETQRNKGNFPGRFSGRQFSNSRSEMNVSTLELGDSALYLCASSLGQARGLETQYFGPGTRLLVL.

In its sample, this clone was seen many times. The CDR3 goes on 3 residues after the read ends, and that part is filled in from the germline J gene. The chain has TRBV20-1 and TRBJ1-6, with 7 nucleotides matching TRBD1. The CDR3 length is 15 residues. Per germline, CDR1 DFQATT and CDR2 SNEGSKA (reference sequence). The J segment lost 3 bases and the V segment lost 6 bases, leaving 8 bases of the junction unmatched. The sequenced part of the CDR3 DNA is TGCAGTGCCCCACTTAACAGGGGCTATAATTCACCC. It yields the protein CSAPLNRGYNSP. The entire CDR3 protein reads CSAPLNRGYNSPLHF.

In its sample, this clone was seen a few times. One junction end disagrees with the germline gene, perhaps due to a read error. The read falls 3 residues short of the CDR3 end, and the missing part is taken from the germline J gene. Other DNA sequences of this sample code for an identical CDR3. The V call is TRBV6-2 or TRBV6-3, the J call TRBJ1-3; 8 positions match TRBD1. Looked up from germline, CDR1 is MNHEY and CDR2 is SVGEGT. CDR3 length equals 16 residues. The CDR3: CASSYEQGATGNTIYF. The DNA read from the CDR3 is TGTGCCAGCAGTTACGAGCAGGGGGCGACTGGAAATACC.

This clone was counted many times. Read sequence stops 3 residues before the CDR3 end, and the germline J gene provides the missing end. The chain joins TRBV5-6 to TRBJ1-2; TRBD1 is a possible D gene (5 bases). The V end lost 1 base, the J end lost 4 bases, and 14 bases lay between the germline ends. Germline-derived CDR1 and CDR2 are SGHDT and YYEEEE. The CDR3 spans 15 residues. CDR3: CASSLSFTGGYGYTF. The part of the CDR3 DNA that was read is TGTGCCAGCAGCTTGTCATTTACGGGGGGCTATGGC.

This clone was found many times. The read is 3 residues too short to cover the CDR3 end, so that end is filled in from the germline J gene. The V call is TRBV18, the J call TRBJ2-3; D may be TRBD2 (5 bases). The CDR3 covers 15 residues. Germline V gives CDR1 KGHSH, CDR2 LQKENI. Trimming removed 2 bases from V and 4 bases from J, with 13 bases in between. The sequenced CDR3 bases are TGTGCCAGCTCACCAAGCGGTGCGAGGGCAGATACG. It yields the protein CASSPSGARADT. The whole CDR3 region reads CASSPSGARADTQYF. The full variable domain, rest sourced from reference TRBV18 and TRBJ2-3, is NAGVMQNPRHLVRRRGQEARLRCSPMKGHSHVYWYRQLPEEGLKFMVYLQKENIIDESGMPKERFSAEFPKEGPSILRIQQVVRGDSAAYFCASSPSGARADTQYFGPGTRLTVL.

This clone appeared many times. The CDR3 loop is CASSQQGVHEQYF. CDR3 DNA, as far as it was read: TGTGCCAGCAGCCAGCAGGGGGTCCACGAG. V gene TRBV7-6 combines with J gene TRBJ2-7; 7 nucleotides line up with TRBD1. The CDR3 end is not reached by the read, which stops 3 residues before it; the germline J gene fills it in. The J segment lost 5 bases and the V segment lost 5 bases, leaving 6 bases of the junction unmatched. Germline V gene sequence: CDR1 SGHVS, CDR2 FNYEAQ. The CDR3 is made up of 13 amino acids.

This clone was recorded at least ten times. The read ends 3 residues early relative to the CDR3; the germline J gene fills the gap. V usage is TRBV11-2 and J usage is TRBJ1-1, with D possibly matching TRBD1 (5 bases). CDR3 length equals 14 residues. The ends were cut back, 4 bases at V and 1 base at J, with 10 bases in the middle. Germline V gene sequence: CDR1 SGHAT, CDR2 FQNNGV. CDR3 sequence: CASSSGLRNTEAFF. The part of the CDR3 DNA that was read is TGTGCCAGCAGCTCGGGACTGAGGAACACTGAA.

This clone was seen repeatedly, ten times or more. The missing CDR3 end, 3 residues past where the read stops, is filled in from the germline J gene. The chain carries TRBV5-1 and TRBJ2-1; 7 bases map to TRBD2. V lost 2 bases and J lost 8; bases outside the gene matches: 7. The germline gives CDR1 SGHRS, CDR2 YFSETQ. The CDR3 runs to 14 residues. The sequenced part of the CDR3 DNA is TGCGCCAGCAGCTTTTCGCGGGAGACCCATGAG. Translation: CASSFSRETHE. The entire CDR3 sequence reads CASSFSRETHEQFF. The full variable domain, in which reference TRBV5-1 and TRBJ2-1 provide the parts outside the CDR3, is KAGVTQTPRYLIKTRGQQVTLSCSPISGHRSVSWYQQTPGQGLQFLFEYFSETQRNKGNFPGRFSGRQFSNSRSEMNVSTLELGDSALYLCASSFSRETHEQFFGPGTRLTVL.

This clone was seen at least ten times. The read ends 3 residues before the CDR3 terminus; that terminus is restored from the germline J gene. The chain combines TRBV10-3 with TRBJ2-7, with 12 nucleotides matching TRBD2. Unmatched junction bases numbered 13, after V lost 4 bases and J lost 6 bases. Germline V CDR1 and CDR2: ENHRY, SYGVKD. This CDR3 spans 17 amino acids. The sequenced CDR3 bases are TGTGCCATCAGTGGTGATTCAGGACTAGCGGGATTCAGCGAG. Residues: CAISGDSGLAGFSE. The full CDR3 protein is CAISGDSGLAGFSEQYF.

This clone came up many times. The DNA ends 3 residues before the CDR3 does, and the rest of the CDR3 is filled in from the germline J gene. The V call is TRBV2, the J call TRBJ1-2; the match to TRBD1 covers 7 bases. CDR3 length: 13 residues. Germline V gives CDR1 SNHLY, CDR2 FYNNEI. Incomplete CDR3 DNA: TGTGCCAGCAGGGGAACTACAGGGGACGGC. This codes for CASRGTTGDG. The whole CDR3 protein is CASRGTTGDGYTF.

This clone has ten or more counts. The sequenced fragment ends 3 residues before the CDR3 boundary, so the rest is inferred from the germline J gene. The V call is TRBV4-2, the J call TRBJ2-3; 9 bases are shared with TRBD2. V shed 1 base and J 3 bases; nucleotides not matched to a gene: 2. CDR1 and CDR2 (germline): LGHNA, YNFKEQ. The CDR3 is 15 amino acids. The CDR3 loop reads CASSQGLAETDTQYF. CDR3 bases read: TGTGCCAGCAGCCAAGGACTAGCGGAAACAGATACG.

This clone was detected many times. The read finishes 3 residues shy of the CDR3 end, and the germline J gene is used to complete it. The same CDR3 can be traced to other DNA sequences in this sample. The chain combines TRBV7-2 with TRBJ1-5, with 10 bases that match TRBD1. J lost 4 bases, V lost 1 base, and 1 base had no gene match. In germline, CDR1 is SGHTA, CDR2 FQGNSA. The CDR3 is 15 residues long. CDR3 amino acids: CASSLGGQGNQPQHF. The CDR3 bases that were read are TGTGCCAGCAGCTTAGGGGGACAGGGGAATCAGCCC. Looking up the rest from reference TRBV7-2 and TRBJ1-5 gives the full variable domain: GAGVSQSPSNKVTEKGKDVELRCDPISGHTALYWYRQSLGQGLEFLIYFQGNSAPDKSGLPSDRFSAERTGGSVSTLTIQRTQQEDSAVYLCASSLGGQGNQPQHFGDGTRLSIL.

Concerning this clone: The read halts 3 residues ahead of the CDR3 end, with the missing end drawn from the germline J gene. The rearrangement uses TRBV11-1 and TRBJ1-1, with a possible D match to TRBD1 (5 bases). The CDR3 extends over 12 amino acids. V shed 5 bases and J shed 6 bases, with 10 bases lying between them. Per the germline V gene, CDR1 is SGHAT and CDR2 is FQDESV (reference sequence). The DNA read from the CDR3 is TGTGCCAGCAGCCTCCAGGGCGCTGAA. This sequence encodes CASSLQGAE. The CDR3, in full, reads CASSLQGAEAFF.

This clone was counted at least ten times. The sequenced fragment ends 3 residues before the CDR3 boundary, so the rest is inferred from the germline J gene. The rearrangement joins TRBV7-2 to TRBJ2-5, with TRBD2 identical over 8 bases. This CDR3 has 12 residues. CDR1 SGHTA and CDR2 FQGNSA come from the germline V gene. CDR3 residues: CASSDRGGTQYF. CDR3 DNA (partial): TGTGCCAGCAGCGACCGGGGGGGTACC.

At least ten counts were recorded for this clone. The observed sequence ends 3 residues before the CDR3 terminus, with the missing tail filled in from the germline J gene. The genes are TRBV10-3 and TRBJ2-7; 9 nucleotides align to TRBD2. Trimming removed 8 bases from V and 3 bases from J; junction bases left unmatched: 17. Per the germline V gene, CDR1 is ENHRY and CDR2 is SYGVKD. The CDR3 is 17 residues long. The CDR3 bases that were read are TGTGCCATCTCCTCGGGATTGGGGGCGGGAGGGCTCTACGAG. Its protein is CAISSGLGAGGLYE. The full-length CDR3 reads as CAISSGLGAGGLYEQYF.

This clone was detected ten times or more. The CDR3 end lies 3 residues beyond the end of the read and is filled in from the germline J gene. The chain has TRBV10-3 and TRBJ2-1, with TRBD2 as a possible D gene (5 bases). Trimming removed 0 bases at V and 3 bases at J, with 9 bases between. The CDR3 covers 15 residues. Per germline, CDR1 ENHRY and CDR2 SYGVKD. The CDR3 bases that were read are TGTGCCATCAGTGAGTCGAGGACTCTCTACAATGAG. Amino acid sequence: CAISESRTLYNE. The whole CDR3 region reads CAISESRTLYNEQFF.

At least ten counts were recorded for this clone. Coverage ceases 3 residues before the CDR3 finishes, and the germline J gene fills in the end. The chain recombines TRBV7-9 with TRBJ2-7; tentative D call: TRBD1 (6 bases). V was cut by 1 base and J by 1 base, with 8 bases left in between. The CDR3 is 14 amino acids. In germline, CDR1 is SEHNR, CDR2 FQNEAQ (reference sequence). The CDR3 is CASSLVQGSYEQYF. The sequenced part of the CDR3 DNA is TGTGCCAGCAGCTTAGTACAGGGATCCTACGAG.

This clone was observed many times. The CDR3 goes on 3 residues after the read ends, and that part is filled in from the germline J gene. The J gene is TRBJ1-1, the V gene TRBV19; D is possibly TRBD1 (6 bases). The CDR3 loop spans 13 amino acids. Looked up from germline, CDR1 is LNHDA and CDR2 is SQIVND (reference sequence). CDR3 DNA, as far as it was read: TGTGCCAGTAGTACCGGGACACTGTTATCG. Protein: CASSTGTLLS. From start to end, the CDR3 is CASSTGTLLSAFF.

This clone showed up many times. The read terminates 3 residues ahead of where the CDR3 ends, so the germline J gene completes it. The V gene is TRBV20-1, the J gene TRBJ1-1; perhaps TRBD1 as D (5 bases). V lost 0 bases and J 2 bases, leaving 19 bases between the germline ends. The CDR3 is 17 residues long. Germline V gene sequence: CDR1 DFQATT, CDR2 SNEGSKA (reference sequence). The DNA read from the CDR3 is TGCAGTGCTAGAGATAGGGTCGCCGGGACTCGAAACACTGAA. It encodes CSARDRVAGTRNTE. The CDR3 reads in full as CSARDRVAGTRNTEAFF.

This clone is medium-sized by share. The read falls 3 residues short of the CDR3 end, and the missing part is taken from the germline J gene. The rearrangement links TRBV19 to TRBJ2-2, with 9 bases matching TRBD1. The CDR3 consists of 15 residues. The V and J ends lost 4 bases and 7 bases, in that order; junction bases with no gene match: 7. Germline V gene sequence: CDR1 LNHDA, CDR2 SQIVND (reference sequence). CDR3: CASSSTGGDVGELFF. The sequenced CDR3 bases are TGTGCCAGTAGTAGCACAGGGGGCGACGTCGGGGAG.

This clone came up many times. CDR3 DNA, as far as it was read: TGCAGTGCTAGTTCGAGAGCGGGAGTTTACAATGAG. This sequence encodes CSASSRAGVYNE. The whole CDR3 reads CSASSRAGVYNEQFF. The chain links TRBV20-1 to TRBJ2-1, with 8 bases matching TRBD2. The CDR3 goes on 3 residues after the read ends, and that part is filled in from the germline J gene. The germline V gene encodes CDR1 DFQATT and CDR2 SNEGSKA (reference sequence). The CDR3 spans 15 residues. Unmatched junction bases numbered 8, after V lost 3 bases and J lost 4 bases.

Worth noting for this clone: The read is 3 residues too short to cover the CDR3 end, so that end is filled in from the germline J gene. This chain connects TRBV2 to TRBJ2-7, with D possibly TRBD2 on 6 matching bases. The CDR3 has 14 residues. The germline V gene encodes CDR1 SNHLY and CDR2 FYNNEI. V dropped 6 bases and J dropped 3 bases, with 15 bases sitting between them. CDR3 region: CASRAGRPSYEQYF. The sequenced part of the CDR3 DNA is TGTGCCAGCAGGGCGGGAAGACCGAGCTACGAG. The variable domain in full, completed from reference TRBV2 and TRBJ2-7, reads EPEVTQTPSHQVTQMGQEVILRCVPISNHLYFYWYRQILGQKVEFLVSFYNNEISEKSEIFDDQFSVERPDGSNFTLKIRSTKLEDSAMYFCASRAGRPSYEQYFGPGTRLTVT.

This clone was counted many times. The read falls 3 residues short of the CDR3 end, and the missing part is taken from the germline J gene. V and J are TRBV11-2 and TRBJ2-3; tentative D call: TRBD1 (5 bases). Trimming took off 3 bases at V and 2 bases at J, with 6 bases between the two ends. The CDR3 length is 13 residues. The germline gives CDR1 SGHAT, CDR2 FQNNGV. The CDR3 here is CASSLTATDTQYF. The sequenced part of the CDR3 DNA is TGTGCCAGCAGCTTGACAGCCACAGATACG.

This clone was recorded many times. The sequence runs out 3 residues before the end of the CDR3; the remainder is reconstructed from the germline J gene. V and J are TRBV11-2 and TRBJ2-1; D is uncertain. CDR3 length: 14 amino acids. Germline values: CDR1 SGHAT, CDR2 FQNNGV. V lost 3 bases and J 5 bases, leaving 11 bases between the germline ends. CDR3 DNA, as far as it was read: TGTGCCAGCAGCTTCACAGATCACGACAATGAG. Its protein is CASSFTDHDNE. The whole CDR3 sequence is CASSFTDHDNEQFF.

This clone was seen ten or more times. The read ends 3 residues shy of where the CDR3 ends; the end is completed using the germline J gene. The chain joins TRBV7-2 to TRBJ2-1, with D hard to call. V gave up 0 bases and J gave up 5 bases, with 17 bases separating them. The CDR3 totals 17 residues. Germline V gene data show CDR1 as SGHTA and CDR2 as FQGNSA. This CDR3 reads CASSLAPLAHAHNEQFF. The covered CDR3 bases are TGTGCCAGCAGCTTAGCGCCGTTAGCCCACGCCCACAATGAG.